The 8 T cell receptor beta chains in this list originate from one sample, sequenced in a study of cytomegalovirus exposure and HLA in healthy donors. 60 Vbeta and 13 Jbeta primers were used in PCR. Repertoires were generated with immunoSEQ multiplex PCR, while TCRdb's copy carries only in-frame clones and drops some. The sample contains 100,000 to 150,000 clones, about two thirds of which appear only once. The sequenced material came from PBMCs. These receptors were collected from a man over 45 in good health and CMV-seropositive.

The genes are TRBV2 and TRBJ2-2, with 7 bases matching TRBD2. V was pared by 0 bases and J by 0 bases, with 1 base of the junction left unmatched. This CDR3 spans 16 amino acids. Germline-derived CDR1 and CDR2 are SNHLY and FYNNEI. CDR3 bases: TGTGCCAGCAGTGAAGCGGGACTACCGAACACCGGGGAGCTGTTTTTT. Its translation is CASSEAGLPNTGELFF.

The chain uses TRBV5-1 and TRBJ2-7, with TRBD2 matching over 8 bases. The CDR3 length is 15 residues. After removal of 3 bases from V and 3 bases from J, the junction contained 8 bases not matched to a gene. Germline-derived CDR1 and CDR2 are SGHRS and YFSETQ. CDR3 coding DNA: TGCGCCAGCAGCTCGGGACACCGGGAGGGCTACGAGCAGTACTTC. Its translation is CASSSGHREGYEQYF.

CDR3 protein: CASSSPGVEFGYTF. CDR3 bases: TGTGCCAGCAGCTCACCGGGTGTAGAGTTTGGCTACACCTTC. V usage is TRBV11-2 and J usage is TRBJ1-2; no firm D call. Germline V CDR1 and CDR2: SGHAT, FQNNGV. CDR3 length: 14 amino acids. Trimming took 4 bases from V and 7 from J, leaving 16 bases between them. Variable domain in full (rest from reference TRBV11-2 and TRBJ1-2): EAGVAQSPRYKIIEKRQSVAFWCNPISGHATLYWYQQILGQGPKLLIQFQNNGVVDDSQLPKDRFSAERLKGVDSTLKIQPAKLEDSAVYLCASSSPGVEFGYTFGSGTRLTVV.

In this sample, this clone turned up once. The chain links TRBV19 to TRBJ1-2; 10 bases agree with TRBD1. CDR3 length equals 15 residues. CDR1 LNHDA and CDR2 SQIVND come from the germline V gene (reference sequence). V lost 5 bases and J lost 5; bases outside the gene matches: 8. The CDR3 DNA reads TGTGCCAGTAGTTCATGGACAGGGGGTGGATATGGCTACACCTTC. Its translation: CASSSWTGGGYGYTF.

This clone was recorded only once. The chain couples TRBV18 to TRBJ1-1; no clear D. Germline V lookup: CDR1 KGHSH, CDR2 LQKENI. Trimming shortened V by 1 base and J by 1 base, and 13 bases separated the two germline ends. This CDR3 has 16 amino acids. The CDR3 DNA follows: TGTGCCAGCTCACCACTGAGCGTCCAAAGGAACACTGAAGCTTTCTTT. This gives the protein CASSPLSVQRNTEAFF.

The chain couples TRBV7-9 to TRBJ1-1; no clear D gene. There are 14 residues in the CDR3. Per germline, CDR1 SEHNR and CDR2 FQNEAQ (reference sequence). V lost 3 bases and J 3 bases, leaving 11 bases between the germline ends. The CDR3 nucleotides read TGTGCCAGCAGCTTGACCCGGGTAGACACTGAAGCTTTCTTT. Residues: CASSLTRVDTEAFF.

Points on this clone: The junction departs from germline at one end; a sequencing error may be responsible. J is TRBJ1-4 and V is TRBV23-1, with D unresolved. TRBV23-1 is marked as an open reading frame, function uncertain. The CDR3 is 16 residues long. The DNA of the CDR3 is TGCGCCAGCAATCAAAGGACTGGATCAACTAATGAAAAACTGTTTTTT. This encodes CASNQRTGSTNEKLFF.

This chain joins TRBV2 and TRBJ2-5, with a weak D call TRBD1 (6 bases). The J call may be wrong; the DNA end is better matched by TRBJ2-7. CDR3 length equals 14 residues. CDR1 and CDR2 from the germline V gene are SNHLY and FYNNEI. The CDR3 DNA is TGTGCCAGCACCCAAACAGGGATGACCTACGAGCAGTACTTC. It translates to CASTQTGMTYEQYF.